This T cell receptor (beta chain) was recorded in a study of T-cell reconstitution after alpha-beta-depleted transplantation in children. Study-wide results and limits: Among T cells one year after transplant, newly produced cells accounted for most counts and diversity. There were reportedly several hundred expanded graft clones from which alpha-beta T cells came about two months after transplant. Day-60 TCRbeta diversity that was high in some patients was derived from surviving recipient T cells and thymic progenitors.

Worth noting for this clonotype: Its antigen remains unknown.

Using unique molecular identifiers, the investigators prepared the TCRbeta library. From the PCR reads, TCRdb called clonotypes with MiXCR, one entry per CDR3 protein. The sample holds under 450,000 distinct CDR3 sequences, about 16% seen once. Sample: PBMCs, mostly from graft donor cells, taken 360 days after TCRalphabeta/CD19-depleted stem cell transplant. The clonotype comes from a boy younger than two who had a stem cell transplant for Wiskott-Aldrich syndrome, so the T cells may come from the graft donor.

The CDR3 DNA reads as TGTGCCAGCGCTGGGACAGCCCCGAATGAAAAACTGTTTTTT. This codes for CASAGTAPNEKLFF. The V gene is TRBV7-9, the J gene TRBJ1-4; 7 nucleotides agree with TRBD1. The CDR3 has 14 residues. The germline CDR1 and CDR2 sequences are SEHNR and FQNEAQ (reference sequence). V shed 8 bases and J 5 bases; nucleotides not matched to a gene: 8.